This TCR beta chain was captured in a study of blood T cell repertoires in COVID-19. Data came from immunoSEQ multiplex PCR; TCRdb stores just in-frame clones and leaves some out. Of tens of thousands of clones listed, about 81% are singletons. Per the germline V gene, CDR1 is SGHVS and CDR2 is FQNEAQ. The trim removed 5 bases at V and 3 bases at J, leaving 4 bases unmatched. The CDR3 runs to 14 residues. The sample consisted of peripheral blood. The sequence derives from a man aged 50 or older with active COVID-19. The chain couples TRBV7-8 to TRBJ2-1; TRBD1 matches 7 bases. As DNA, the CDR3 is TGTGCCAGCAGCCCCGACAGGGACTACAATGAGCAGTTCTTC. As protein: CASSPDRDYNEQFF.